This TCR beta chain was found in a study of blood T cell repertoires in COVID-19. V gave up 3 bases and J gave up 6 bases, with 16 bases separating them. CDR3 length: 15 residues. The germline V gene encodes CDR1 SGDLS and CDR2 YYNGEE. In the study's own analysis: Amplification with reference gene primers provided the estimates of nucleated cell counts. Libraries were prepared by immunoSEQ multiplex PCR; TCRdb keeps only in-frame clonotypes and omits some of them. The V and J calls and the clone size are those of that table, but D and trimming were determined from the DNA. The sample lists about 360,000 clones; more than 75% were seen once.

The sample consisted of peripheral blood. The gene calls are TRBV9 and TRBJ1-5; D is unclear. This clonotype was sampled from a human donor with acute or convalescent COVID-19. The donor label of this sample is uncertain. CDR3 amino acids: CASSEGRGGIQPQHF. The CDR3 DNA reads as TGTGCCAGCAGCGAGGGTCGGGGTGGAATTCAGCCCCAGCATTTT.